One and the same sample provided the 22 T cell receptor beta chains below, sequenced in a study of monozygotic twins with inflammatory bowel disease. TCRdb re-called the 5' RACE reads and shows each CDR3 protein once, DNA omitted. Found here are fewer than 350,000 distinct CDR3 sequences; the top ten clones hold 2% to 2.5%. Specimen: blood. The receptor set was obtained from a human donor with ulcerative colitis or Crohn's disease, or a healthy co-twin of an affected twin (not recorded which).

The V gene is TRBV20-1, the J gene TRBJ1-6; TCRdb selects TRBD1, and the lack of DNA leaves this call unchecked. CDR1 is DFQATT, CDR2 SNEGSKA, per germline (reference sequence). This CDR3 is 16 amino acids long. The chain's CDR3 is CSASGSGLNLGSPLHF.

This chain links TRBV6-6 with TRBJ1-1. The CDR3 runs to 14 residues. From germline, CDR1 is MNHNY and CDR2 SVGAGI (reference sequence). The CDR3: CASSYKGSNTEAFF.

This chain links TRBV6-1 with TRBJ2-2; lacking DNA, the TRBD2 call made by TCRdb goes unchecked. Germline CDR1 MNHNS, CDR2 SASEGT. The CDR3 length is 17 residues. The CDR3 sequence: CASSRTSGSRVTGELFF.

The V gene is TRBV27, the J gene TRBJ1-1; TCRdb's D gene call, TRBD1, goes unchecked for lack of DNA. There are 13 residues in the CDR3. CDR1 and CDR2 (germline): MNHEY, SMNVEV (reference sequence). The CDR3 sequence is CASSLGPGAAAFF.

V gene TRBV3-1 combines with J gene TRBJ2-1; TCRdb reports TRBD1, a call that lacks DNA to check it against. The CDR3 loop spans 14 amino acids. Germline loops: CDR1 LGHDT, CDR2 YNNKEL (reference sequence). CDR3 residues: CASSQEQGYNEQFF.

This chain connects TRBV3-1 to TRBJ1-4; TCRdb reports TRBD1, a call that lacks DNA to check it against. The CDR3 sequence is 14 residues long. CDR1 is LGHDT, CDR2 YNNKEL, per germline (reference sequence). CDR3 loop: CASSQGGTNEKLFF.

The chain employs TRBV9 and TRBJ2-7; TCRdb indicates TRBD2, and absent DNA this call remains unverified. Per the germline V gene, CDR1 is SGDLS and CDR2 is YYNGEE. This CDR3 contains 15 residues. CDR3 sequence: CASSAGTGSIYEQYF.

J is TRBJ2-5 and V is TRBV28; without DNA, the TCRdb call of TRBD1 cannot be checked. This CDR3 has 11 residues. Germline V CDR1 and CDR2: MDHEN, SYDVKM. The CDR3 region is CVSSAGATQYF.

This chain connects TRBV7-2 to TRBJ1-4; TCRdb selects TRBD1, and the lack of DNA leaves this call unchecked. From germline, CDR1 is SGHTA and CDR2 FQGNSA. CDR3 length: 15 residues. The CDR3 sequence: CASRRTGGQNEKLFF.

The chain has TRBV3-1 and TRBJ2-2; TCRdb reports TRBD2, a call that lacks DNA to check it against. Germline V gene sequence: CDR1 LGHDT, CDR2 YNNKEL (reference sequence). The CDR3 loop spans 15 amino acids. The CDR3 protein is CASSQGSPNTGELFF.

This rearrangement joins TRBV7-2 to TRBJ2-7; the TCRdb D gene call, TRBD1, has no DNA to confirm it. Per the germline V gene, CDR1 is SGHTA and CDR2 is FQGNSA. The CDR3 length is 15 residues. This chain's CDR3 is CASSLSWQGRHEQYF.

The chain links TRBV7-3 to TRBJ2-5; TCRdb lists TRBD1, though no DNA is available to test this call. The germline V gene has CDR1 SGHTA and CDR2 FQGTGA. This CDR3 spans 14 amino acids. CDR3 loop: CASSLTGWGETQYF.

The chain carries TRBV7-6 and TRBJ2-3; the TRBD1 assignment by TCRdb is unverifiable without DNA. Germline loops: CDR1 SGHVS, CDR2 FNYEAQ. The CDR3 spans 14 residues. This CDR3 reads CASASGAGEDTQYF.

V usage is TRBV6-5 and J usage is TRBJ2-3; the D gene TCRdb calls, TRBD1, cannot be checked with no DNA. The CDR3 consists of 15 residues. CDR1 is MNHEY and CDR2 is SVGAGI in the germline V gene. CDR3 loop: CASSSGQGRTDTQYF.

This chain links TRBV27 with TRBJ2-7. This CDR3 spans 11 amino acids. From germline, CDR1 is MNHEY and CDR2 SMNVEV (reference sequence). CDR3: CASSFLEKQYF.

This chain's CDR3 is CAIRLDSYPYEQYF. The gene calls are TRBV10-3 and TRBJ2-7; TCRdb's D gene call, TRBD1, goes unchecked for lack of DNA. CDR3 length: 14 residues. Germline assignment: CDR1 ENHRY and CDR2 SYGVKD.

The chain links TRBV11-1 to TRBJ2-5; TCRdb's D call, TRBD2, is unchecked because there is no DNA. The germline V gene encodes CDR1 SGHAT and CDR2 FQDESV (reference sequence). The CDR3 length is 20 residues. The CDR3 loop reads CASSPPPGTSGHLIEETQYF.

V and J are TRBV28 and TRBJ2-7; TCRdb's D call of TRBD2 is untestable without DNA. Germline V gene sequence: CDR1 MDHEN, CDR2 SYDVKM. CDR3 length: 16 residues. CDR3: CASSFFKSGGLNEQYF. Filled out from reference TRBV28 and TRBJ2-7, the complete variable domain reads DVKVTQSSRYLVKRTGEKVFLECVQDMDHENMFWYRQDPGLGLRLIYFSYDVKMKEKGDIPEGYSVSREKKERFSLILESASTNQTSMYLCASSFFKSGGLNEQYFGPGTRLTVT.

V and J are TRBV5-1 and TRBJ2-3; TCRdb selects TRBD2, and the lack of DNA leaves this call unchecked. The CDR3 sequence is 17 residues long. CDR1 is SGHRS and CDR2 is YFSETQ in the germline V gene. The CDR3 loop reads CASSQRLAGSSADTQYF.

This rearrangement joins TRBV18 to TRBJ2-3; TCRdb gives TRBD2 as the D gene, but with no DNA this cannot be confirmed. This CDR3 spans 15 amino acids. Germline V lookup: CDR1 KGHSH, CDR2 LQKENI. The CDR3 spells CASSPIAGVTDTQYF.

The chain employs TRBV29-1 and TRBJ2-4. Germline values: CDR1 SQVTM, CDR2 ANQGSEA. This CDR3 has 12 amino acids. Here the CDR3 reads CSTIHRENIQYF.

This chain links TRBV5-1 with TRBJ1-1; as DNA is missing, the TRBD1 call by TCRdb cannot be tested. This CDR3 is 13 amino acids long. The V gene's germline CDR1 is SGHRS and CDR2 YFSETQ. CDR3 sequence reads: CASSFSGYTEAFF.